This TCR beta chain was sequenced in a study of OX40 agonist ivuxolimab in advanced cancers. This clone was counted a few times. Antigen unknown. General study points: CD4+ T cells averaged fewer expanded clones than CD8+ T cells. No determination was made of the antigen specificity of the expanded peripheral T cells. With doses of 0.1 to 3.0 mg/kg, CD4+ and CD8+ blood T cells had undergone clonal expansion by week 6. Also present in some nonresponders was a low level of normalized T-cell clonal expansion.

The V segment lost 2 bases and the J segment 6 bases; nucleotides outside the gene matches: 12. Per the germline V gene, CDR1 is LGHNA and CDR2 is YNFKEQ. This CDR3 is built from 17 residues. Sequenced by immunoSEQ multiplex PCR; TCRdb stores in-frame clones only, minus some. The sample carries just over 90,000 clones, 92% recorded once. V gene TRBV4-2 combines with J gene TRBJ1-2; TRBD1 matches at 10 bases. This specimen was CD4+ or CD8+ T cells sorted from blood, taken in a trial of the OX40 agonist ivuxolimab. The source is an adult with an advanced solid tumor such as melanoma, head and neck, liver or kidney cancer. In nucleotides, the CDR3 is TGTGCCAGCAGCCAAAACTCGGGGACAGGGGTCATTGATGGCTACACCTTC. Translating gives CASSQNSGTGVIDGYTF.